What follows are 24 T cell receptor beta chains derived from one specimen sequenced in a study of CD8 T cells in ankylosing spondylitis. Regarding the study as a whole: About 8 highly homologous variants made up a TCR beta motif, and this motif appeared characteristic of ankylosing spondylitis blood.

Their antigens remain unidentified. MiXCR, applied by TCRdb to the 5' RACE reads, yields one record per CDR3 protein. The data show some 450,000 distinct CDR3 sequences, 17% seen once. Sequencing was carried out using blood, either unsorted or a sorted T cell fraction (not recorded which). Receptors originate from a male donor with ankylosing spondylitis.

This clonotype was seen only a few times. The V call is TRBV4-3, the J call TRBJ2-5; D might be TRBD1 or TRBD2, each matching 5 bases. The CDR3 length is 15 residues. Deletions cut 4 bases from V and 1 base from J, with 13 bases between. Germline CDR1 LGHNA, CDR2 YSLEER. CDR3 sequence (DNA): TGCGCCAGCAGCCGACAGACGGGGATCCAAGAGACCCAGTACTTC. Translated, it gives CASSRQTGIQETQYF.

The chain combines TRBV28 with TRBJ1-2; D unclear. This CDR3 region has 11 residues. Trimming took 5 bases from V and 6 from J, leaving 7 bases between them. Germline CDR1 reads MDHEN; CDR2 reads SYDVKM. The CDR3 DNA is TGTGCCAGCAGTATGAGACATGGCTACACCTTC. It translates to CASSMRHGYTF.

V and J are TRBV18 and TRBJ2-3, with 13 nucleotides matching TRBD2. The CDR3 length is 17 residues. J lost 1 base, V lost 2 bases, and 3 bases had no gene match. Germline CDR1 is KGHSH and CDR2 is LQKENI. CDR3 in DNA: TGTGCCAGCTCACCATCCGGACTAGCGGGAGGCACAGATACGCAGTATTTT. Translated: CASSPSGLAGGTDTQYF.

This clonotype has at least ten counts. The chain couples TRBV20-1 to TRBJ2-7, with D perhaps matching TRBD1 (5 bases). The germline V gene has CDR1 DFQATT and CDR2 SNEGSKA (reference sequence). There are 15 residues in the CDR3. V was clipped by 4 bases and J by 0 bases, with 16 bases between them. CDR3 region: CSATRTRPTSYEQYF. DNA for the CDR3: TGCAGTGCTACTCGGACAAGGCCAACCTCCTACGAGCAGTACTTC.

This sequence joins TRBV2 and TRBJ2-4; D possibly corresponds to TRBD2 (6 bases). V gave up 3 bases and J gave up 5 bases, with 14 bases separating them. This CDR3 spans 15 amino acids. In germline, CDR1 is SNHLY, CDR2 FYNNEI. CDR3 sequence: CASSEGGVPENIQYF. The CDR3 region has the DNA TGTGCCAGCAGTGAGGGCGGGGTCCCGGAAAACATTCAGTACTTC.

The CDR3 nucleotides read TGCGCCAGCAAGGGGACAGGAGATAGCAATCAGCCCCAGCATTTT. As protein: CASKGTGDSNQPQHF. The chain is built from TRBV10-2 and TRBJ1-5, with 8 bases lining up with TRBD1. J was trimmed by 0 bases and V by 7 bases; bases with no gene match: 5. CDR1 is WSHSY, CDR2 SAAADI, per germline. The CDR3 spans 15 residues.

This clonotype has only a few counts. The V call is TRBV2, the J call TRBJ2-1, with TRBD1 identical over 8 bases. Germline trimming cut 4 bases from V and 9 bases from J; bases unmatched to any gene: 5. The CDR3 consists of 13 residues. Looked up from germline, CDR1 is SNHLY and CDR2 is FYNNEI. CDR3 bases: TGTGCCAGCAGTGTACAGGGGGTCGGTGAGCAGTTCTTC. Amino acids: CASSVQGVGEQFF. The full variable domain, in which reference TRBV2 and TRBJ2-1 provide the parts outside the CDR3, is EPEVTQTPSHQVTQMGQEVILRCVPISNHLYFYWYRQILGQKVEFLVSFYNNEISEKSEIFDDQFSVERPDGSNFTLKIRSTKLEDSAMYFCASSVQGVGEQFFGPGTRLTVL.

The chain has TRBV7-9 and TRBJ2-5, with D possibly matching TRBD2 (5 bases). The CDR3 has 14 amino acids. The germline CDR1 and CDR2 sequences are SEHNR and FQNEAQ (reference sequence). V was shortened by 3 bases and J by 3 bases, with 11 bases between the two germline ends. CDR3 DNA: TGTGCCAGCAGCTTGGCCACTAGGAAAGAGACCCAGTACTTC. Its translation is CASSLATRKETQYF.

The sample holds a few counts of this clonotype. V gene TRBV6-1 combines with J gene TRBJ1-6, with D maybe TRBD1 (5 bases). CDR1 and CDR2 (germline): MNHNS, SASEGT. The CDR3 is 16 amino acids. Trimming took off 6 bases at V and 3 bases at J, with 15 bases between the two ends. The CDR3 nucleotides read TGTGCCAGCAGCCCCGGCGGGAGGGGCTATAATTCACCCCTCCACTTT. As protein: CASSPGGRGYNSPLHF.

V and J are TRBV20-1 and TRBJ2-7; TRBD2 matches at 7 bases. The length of the CDR3 is 15 residues. V was pared by 6 bases and J by 2 bases, with 13 bases of the junction left unmatched. Germline V gives CDR1 DFQATT, CDR2 SNEGSKA (reference sequence). The chain's CDR3 is CSASGGGSLPYEQYF. CDR3 DNA sequence: TGCAGTGCGTCGGGAGGTGGCAGCTTACCCTACGAGCAGTACTTC.

A few counts support this clonotype. The rearrangement joins TRBV5-1 to TRBJ1-3; D is perhaps TRBD1 (6 bases). Germline V lookup: CDR1 SGHRS, CDR2 YFSETQ. V shed 6 bases and J shed 6 bases, with 16 bases lying between them. This CDR3 contains 14 residues. In DNA, the CDR3 is TGCGCCAGCAAATCTTCCGGGGGGCAAAACACCATATATTTT. The encoded protein is CASKSSGGQNTIYF.

The table lists this clonotype with a few counts. This rearrangement joins TRBV7-3 to TRBJ2-1; possible D gene TRBD2, 6 bases. Germline values: CDR1 SGHTA, CDR2 FQGTGA. V gave up 1 base and J gave up 6 bases, with 7 bases separating them. CDR3 size: 13 residues. CDR3 sequence: CASSLIAANEQFF. The CDR3, as DNA: TGTGCCAGCAGCTTAATAGCGGCCAATGAGCAGTTCTTC.

This clonotype appeared a few times. The chain's CDR3 is CASSGGLAALPTDTQYF. Written as DNA, the CDR3 is TGTGCCAGCAGCGGAGGACTAGCGGCCCTCCCCACAGATACGCAGTATTTT. The chain combines TRBV11-2 with TRBJ2-3; 10 bases align to TRBD2. Germline loops: CDR1 SGHAT, CDR2 FQNNGV. CDR3 length: 17 residues. The V segment lost 5 bases and the J segment 2 bases; nucleotides outside the gene matches: 10.

V is TRBV19 and J is TRBJ2-2; 7 bases fit TRBD1. CDR3 length: 14 amino acids. The ends lost 5 bases at V and 5 bases at J; junction bases unmatched: 5. CDR1 is LNHDA, CDR2 SQIVND, per germline (reference sequence). The CDR3 reads CASSHRGGTGELFF. CDR3 coding DNA: TGTGCCAGTAGTCACAGGGGTGGGACCGGGGAGCTGTTTTTT.

This clonotype was counted a few times. This sequence joins TRBV9 and TRBJ1-2; no clear D. V was shortened by 4 bases and J by 3 bases, with 10 bases between the two germline ends. The CDR3 is made up of 13 amino acids. The germline gives CDR1 SGDLS, CDR2 YYNGEE. CDR3 region: CASSPIGDYGYTF. Here the CDR3 DNA reads TGTGCCAGCAGCCCCATTGGAGACTATGGCTACACCTTC.

The V call is TRBV10-3, the J call TRBJ1-5; D perhaps matches TRBD1 (6 bases). Germline values: CDR1 ENHRY, CDR2 SYGVKD. The ends were cut back, 0 bases at V and 0 bases at J, with 12 bases in the middle. This CDR3 region has 17 residues. CDR3 protein: CAISESLHRDSNQPQHF. DNA of the CDR3: TGTGCCATCAGTGAGTCGCTTCACAGGGATAGCAATCAGCCCCAGCATTTT.

The chain uses TRBV30 and TRBJ2-7; 8 bases match TRBD2. Germline values: CDR1 GTSNPN, CDR2 SVGIG (reference sequence). The CDR3 runs 16 residues. Trimming removed 3 bases from V and 7 bases from J; junction bases left unmatched: 17. CDR3 sequence (DNA): TGTGCCTGGAGCGAACTCGAAGGGACTAGGCCGAGAGAGCAGTACTTC. Translating it yields CAWSELEGTRPREQYF.

This chain connects TRBV18 to TRBJ1-1; D perhaps matches TRBD1 (6 bases). This CDR3 is 13 amino acids long. Trimming cost V 5 bases and J 6 bases, with 13 bases left between them. Germline loops: CDR1 KGHSH, CDR2 LQKENI. Written as DNA, the CDR3 is TGTGCCAGCTCATCCAGGGGAGTCCCTGAAGCTTTCTTT. This sequence encodes CASSSRGVPEAFF.

The chain recombines TRBV19 with TRBJ1-2; D remains unclear. Germline V gene sequence: CDR1 LNHDA, CDR2 SQIVND (reference sequence). Trimming left V 3 bases short and J 4 bases short, with 9 bases between. The CDR3 runs 13 residues. The CDR3 here is CASSMGSSYGYTF. In DNA, the CDR3 is TGTGCCAGTAGTATGGGGTCCAGCTATGGCTACACCTTC. The full variable domain, rest sourced from reference TRBV19 and TRBJ1-2, is DGGITQSPKYLFRKEGQNVTLSCEQNLNHDAMYWYRQDPGQGLRLIYYSQIVNDFQKGDIAEGYSVSREKKESFPLTVTSAQKNPTAFYLCASSMGSSYGYTFGSGTRLTVV.

Many counts were recorded for this clonotype. The chain links TRBV6-4 to TRBJ2-3; D is unresolved. V shed 8 bases and J shed 2 bases, with 20 bases lying between them. CDR3 length equals 16 residues. Germline values: CDR1 MRHNA, CDR2 SNTAGT. The CDR3 protein is CASRSSDLAPTDTQYF. CDR3 nucleotide sequence: TGTGCCAGCCGTTCTTCTGATTTGGCCCCCACAGATACGCAGTATTTT.

Only a few counts were recorded for this clonotype. The rearrangement uses TRBV5-1 and TRBJ2-3; unclear D gene. The CDR3 contains 15 residues. CDR1 is SGHRS and CDR2 is YFSETQ in the germline V gene. V was trimmed by 0 bases and J by 0 bases, leaving 8 bases between them. CDR3 nucleotide sequence: TGCGCCAGCAGCTTGGCGGGCAGTAGCACAGATACGCAGTATTTT. Amino acids: CASSLAGSSTDTQYF.

The genes are TRBV30 and TRBJ1-1; D remains ambiguous. With 2 bases removed from V and 5 bases from J, the gap between germline ends came to 6 bases. The CDR3 spans 11 residues. The V gene's germline CDR1 is GTSNPN and CDR2 SVGIG (reference sequence). CDR3: CAWSQLTEAFF. In nucleotides, the CDR3 is TGTGCCTGGAGTCAGTTGACTGAAGCTTTCTTT.

This clonotype was seen ten or more times. For the CDR3, the DNA is TGTGCCAGCAGCGAACAACAGGGACACACCGGGGAGCTGTTTTTT. Protein sequence: CASSEQQGHTGELFF. The chain recombines TRBV11-1 with TRBJ2-2; D may be TRBD1 (6 bases). There are 15 residues in the CDR3. V lost 5 bases, J lost 3 bases, and 13 bases lay in between. The germline V gene encodes CDR1 SGHAT and CDR2 FQDESV (reference sequence).

This clonotype showed up just a few times. One end of the junction is discordant with germline, which a read error may explain. V usage is TRBV7-7 and J usage is TRBJ2-1; 8 positions agree with TRBD1. Germline V CDR1 and CDR2: SSHAT, FNYEAQ (reference sequence). The CDR3 runs to 13 residues. CDR3 DNA: TGTGCTAGCAGCACAAACAGGGGGGATGAGCAGTTCTTC. Its protein product is CASSTNRGDEQFF.